This T cell receptor (beta chain) was sequenced in a study of shared clonotypes between healthy human individuals. Study-wide findings and caveats: Clonotype sharing among donors was thought likely to change with sequencing depth. Richness estimates generally favored naive over memory subsets.

Comments on this clone: Its target is unknown.

Only in-frame clones appear in the TCRdb table, and some are missing; sequencing was by immunoSEQ multiplex PCR. The repertoire includes hundreds of thousands of clones, around 73% of them detected once, and 1.5% to 2% sits in the top ten. Donors, healthy HIV-negative adults, lacked recent acute infections or vaccinations. This clonotype was obtained from a woman aged 25 to 45 in good health. The sequenced sample was memory CD4+ T cells sorted from blood. Subset here: CD45RA-negative fraction.

Written as DNA, the CDR3 is TGTGCCTGGAGTGTAGGCGGGAAGGTGGCAGATACGCAGTATTTT. This encodes CAWSVGGKVADTQYF. The V call is TRBV30, the J call TRBJ2-3; D possibly corresponds to TRBD2 (6 bases). Germline V gives CDR1 GTSNPN, CDR2 SVGIG (reference sequence). The ends were cut back, 0 bases at V and 4 bases at J, with 14 bases in the middle. The CDR3 extends over 15 amino acids.